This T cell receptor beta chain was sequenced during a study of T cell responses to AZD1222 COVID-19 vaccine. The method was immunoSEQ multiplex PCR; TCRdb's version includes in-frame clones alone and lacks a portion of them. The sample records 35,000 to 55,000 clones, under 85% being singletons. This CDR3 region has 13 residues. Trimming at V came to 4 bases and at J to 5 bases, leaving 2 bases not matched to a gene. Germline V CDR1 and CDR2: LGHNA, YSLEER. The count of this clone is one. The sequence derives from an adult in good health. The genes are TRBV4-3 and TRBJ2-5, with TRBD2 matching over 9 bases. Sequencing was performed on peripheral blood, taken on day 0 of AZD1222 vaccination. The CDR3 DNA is TGCGCCAGCAGCCGTAGCGGGGGTGAGACCCAGTACTTC. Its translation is CASSRSGGETQYF.